This record looks at one T cell receptor (beta chain) sequence and its context. This sample was included in a study of blood T cells in healthy people across ages. With V trimmed by 3 bases and J by 4 bases, 4 bases remained unmatched. The CDR3 length is 13 residues. CDR1 is DFQATT, CDR2 SNEGSKA, per germline (reference sequence). Sample-barcoded 5' priming and a J-beta primer mix drove a second PCR of about 6 to 12 cycles. TCRdb re-called the 5' RACE reads with MiXCR, one entry per CDR3 protein. Of under 2 million distinct CDR3 sequences listed, about 35% are singletons. Sequenced material: blood. The chain combines TRBV20-1 with TRBJ2-3; 7 positions agree with TRBD2. The receptor's source is a woman younger than 45 in good health. The CDR3 bases are TGCAGTGCTAGTTCAGCGGGATCAGATACGCAGTATTTT. It codes for CSASSAGSDTQYF.